Described below is a single T cell receptor (beta chain) sequence and its context. As yet, its antigen is unknown. The data are from a study of shared clonotypes between healthy human individuals. General study points: What rarefaction showed was incomplete sorted-subset sequencing despite large depth.

As handled by the study authors: Because ImmunoSEQ provided only junction sequences with no quality scores, the filtering differed. Generated by immunoSEQ multiplex PCR, the TCRdb table keeps only in-frame clones and is missing some. Clonal size and the V and J genes are those of that table, whereas D and trimming came from the DNA. This sample has 2 million or so clones, with 90% to 95% found just once. Looked up from germline, CDR1 is SGHVS and CDR2 is FQNEAQ. V lost 5 bases to trimming and J lost 4 bases, with 15 bases between them. The CDR3 sequence is 15 residues long. This chain uses TRBV7-8 with TRBJ1-5; D uncertain. Sequencing used naive CD4+ T cells sorted from blood. Sample subset: CD45RA+ positively selected. This clonotype originated in a man younger than 30 in good health. For the CDR3, the DNA is TGTGCCAGCAGCCCGAGCTGGGGTTTTAATCAGCCCCAGCATTTT. The encoded protein is CASSPSWGFNQPQHF.